The T cell receptor (beta chain) described here comes from a study of CXCR3-negative and CXCR3-positive naive CD8 T cells. General observations from the study: Cryopreservation partially decreased CXCR3 expression, and most assays used fresh PBMCs. Naive cells positive for CXCR3 carried more hydrophobic TRB CDR3s than CXCR3-negative ones. Whereas both naive subsets had comparably high diversity, memory CD8+ cells had much lower diversity. Whereas memory cells differed, naive CXCR3-negative and CXCR3-positive cells shared similar TRBV-TRBJ usage.

A word on this clonotype: Its antigen is not known.

Definition of naive CD8+ T cells rested on a CD45RO-CCR7+CD27+CD95- profile. Germline CDR1 SGHAT, CDR2 FQNNGV. This CDR3 region has 17 residues. The TRB libraries of cDNA were built by UMI-labeled 5' RACE. TCRdb reworked the 5' RACE reads into one entry per CDR3 protein, no DNA. The specimen's table records about 150,000 distinct CDR3 sequences. This receptor was taken from a human donor in good health. Some clones in this sample may be carry-over from other donors' samples. The sequenced sample consisted of naive CXCR3+ CD8+ T cells from blood. The sample's subset: CD45RO-CCR7+CD27+CD95- naive CD8+ T cells expressing CXCR3 (TNR3+). The chain uses TRBV11-2 and TRBJ1-6. The CDR3 loop is CASSLREGDRDNSPLHF.